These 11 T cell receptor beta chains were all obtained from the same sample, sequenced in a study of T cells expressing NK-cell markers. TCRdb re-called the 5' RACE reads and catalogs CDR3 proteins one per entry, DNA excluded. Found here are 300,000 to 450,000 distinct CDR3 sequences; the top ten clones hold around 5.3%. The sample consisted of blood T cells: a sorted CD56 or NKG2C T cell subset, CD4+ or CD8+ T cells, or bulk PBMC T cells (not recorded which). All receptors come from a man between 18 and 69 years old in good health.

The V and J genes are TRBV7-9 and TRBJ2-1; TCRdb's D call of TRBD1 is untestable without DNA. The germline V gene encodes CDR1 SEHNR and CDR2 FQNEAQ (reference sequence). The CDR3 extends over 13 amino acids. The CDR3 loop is CASSLTGALGQFF.

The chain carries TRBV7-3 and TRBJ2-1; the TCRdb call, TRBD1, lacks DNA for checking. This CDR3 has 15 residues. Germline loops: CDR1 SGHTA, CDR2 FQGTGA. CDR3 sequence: CASSPTYGGYNEQFF.

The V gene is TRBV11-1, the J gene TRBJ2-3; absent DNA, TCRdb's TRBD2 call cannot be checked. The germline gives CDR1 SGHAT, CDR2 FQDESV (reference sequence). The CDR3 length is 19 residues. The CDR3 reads CASSLGLAGGIRIPDTQYF. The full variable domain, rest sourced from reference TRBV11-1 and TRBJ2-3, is EAEVAQSPRYKITEKSQAVAFWCDPISGHATLYWYRQILGQGPELLVQFQDESVVDDSQLPKDRFSAERLKGVDSTLKIQPAELGDSAMYLCASSLGLAGGIRIPDTQYFGPGTRLTVL.

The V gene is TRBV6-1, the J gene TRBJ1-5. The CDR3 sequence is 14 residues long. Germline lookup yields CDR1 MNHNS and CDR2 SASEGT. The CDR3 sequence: CASSEAGGLRPQHF.

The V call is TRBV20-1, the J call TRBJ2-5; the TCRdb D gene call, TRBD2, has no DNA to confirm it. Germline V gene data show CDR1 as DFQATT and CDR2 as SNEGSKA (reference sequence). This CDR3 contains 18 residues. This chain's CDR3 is CSASAGVRLAGVQETQYF.

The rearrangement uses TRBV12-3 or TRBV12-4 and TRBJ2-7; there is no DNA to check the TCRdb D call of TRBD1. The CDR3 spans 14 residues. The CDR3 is CASTGGRGIGEQYF.

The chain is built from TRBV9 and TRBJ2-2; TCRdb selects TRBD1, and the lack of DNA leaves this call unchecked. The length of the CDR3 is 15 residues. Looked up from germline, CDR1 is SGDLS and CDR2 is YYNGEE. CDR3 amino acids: CASSERGGRGGELFF. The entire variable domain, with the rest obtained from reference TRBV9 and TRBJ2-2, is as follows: DSGVTQTPKHLITATGQRVTLRCSPRSGDLSVYWYQQSLDQGLQFLIQYYNGEERAKGNILERFSAQQFPDLHSELNLSSLELGDSALYFCASSERGGRGGELFFGEGSRLTVL.

This chain's CDR3 is CASSSPDTPNTGELFF. This rearrangement joins TRBV12-3 or TRBV12-4 to TRBJ2-2. There are 16 residues in the CDR3.

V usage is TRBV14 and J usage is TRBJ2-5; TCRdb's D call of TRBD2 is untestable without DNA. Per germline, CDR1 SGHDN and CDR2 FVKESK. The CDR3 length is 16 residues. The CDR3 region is CASSQAQLLAQETQYF.

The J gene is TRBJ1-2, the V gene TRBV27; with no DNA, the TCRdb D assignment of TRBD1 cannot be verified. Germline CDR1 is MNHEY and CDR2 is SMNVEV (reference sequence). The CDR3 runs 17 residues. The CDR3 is CASSPEYRGRLPYGYTF.

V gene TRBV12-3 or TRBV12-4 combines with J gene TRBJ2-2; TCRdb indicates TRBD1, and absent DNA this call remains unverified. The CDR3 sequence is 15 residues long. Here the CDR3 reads CASATSREVRGELFF.